Listed below are T cell receptor beta chains from one sample, sequenced in a study of cytomegalovirus exposure and HLA in healthy donors. Repertoires were generated with immunoSEQ multiplex PCR, while TCRdb's copy carries only in-frame clones and drops some. In the table there are approximately 210,000 clones, 82% of which are singletons. Sequencing was done on a sample of PBMCs. The receptors were gathered from a middle-aged man in good health and CMV-seropositive. CDR3s include the opening cysteine and the closing phenylalanine or tryptophan. The D gene is left open where the match is weak. Clone size is not always given. Where it is, it says once, few, many or a class for expanded clones.

j_call d_call cdr3_length v_call clone_size cdr3_aa cdr3_nt
TRBJ2-6 TRBD1 17 TRBV19 NA CASSTATGLAGANVLTF TGTGCCAGTAGTACCGCGACAGGGTTAGCGGGGGCCAACGTCCTGACTTTC
TRBJ1-2 TRBD1 17 TRBV19 NA CASTLEAGTGGAYGYTF TGTGCCAGTACCCTAGAAGCCGGGACAGGGGGAGCCTATGGCTACACCTTC
TRBJ1-1 TRBD1 15 TRBV5-1 NA CASSLATGPNTEAFF TGCGCCAGCAGCTTAGCGACAGGGCCAAACACTGAAGCTTTCTTT
TRBJ2-2 NA 15 TRBV7-3 NA CASSPGVSGTGELFF TGTGCCAGCAGCCCCGGGGTTAGCGGCACCGGGGAGCTGTTTTTT
TRBJ1-4 TRBD1 14 TRBV7-9 NA CASSSRTGSEQLFF TGTGCCAGCAGCTCCCGGACAGGGTCAGAGCAACTGTTTTTT
TRBJ2-3 TRBD1 15 TRBV7-2 few CASSLVGGRTDTQYF TGTGCCAGCAGCTTAGTAGGGGGCCGCACAGATACGCAGTATTTT
TRBJ1-2 NA 12 TRBV30 NA CAWNEDNYGYTF TGTGCCTGGAATGAGGATAACTATGGCTACACCTTC
TRBJ2-7 TRBD2 15 TRBV6-5 NA CASSFRGRAGYEQYF TGTGCCAGCAGTTTCCGCGGGAGGGCCGGGTACGAGCAGTACTTC
TRBJ2-7 TRBD2 16 TRBV7-6 NA CASSLGTSGTSAEQYF TGTGCCAGCAGCTTAGGGACTAGCGGGACCTCCGCCGAGCAGTACTTC
TRBJ2-3 TRBD2 17 TRBV7-3 NA CASSLSASGRGTDTQYF TGTGCCAGCAGCTTATCCGCTAGCGGGAGGGGTACAGATACGCAGTATTTT
TRBJ1-2 NA 15 TRBV30 NA CAWSVNRRSNYGYTF TGTGCCTGGAGTGTAAACAGGAGAAGCAACTATGGCTACACCTTC
TRBJ1-2 NA 14 TRBV9 NA CASSVGQSNYGYTF TGTGCCAGCAGCGTAGGACAGTCTAACTATGGCTACACCTTC
TRBJ2-3 NA 16 TRBV7-9 NA CASSLAPGDLTDTQYF TGTGCCAGCAGCTTAGCGCCAGGGGACCTCACAGATACGCAGTATTTT
TRBJ2-3 NA 16 TRBV7-6 NA CASSRVSSTGTDTQYF TGTGCCAGCAGTCGGGTCTCGTCTACTGGCACAGATACGCAGTATTTT
TRBJ1-4 NA 15 TRBV7-9 NA CASSFTGTTNEKLFF TGTGCCAGCAGCTTCACAGGGACAACTAATGAAAAACTGTTTTTT
TRBJ2-7 TRBD2 15 TRBV6-1 NA CASAGLAGGPGEQYF TGTGCCAGCGCGGGACTAGCGGGAGGGCCCGGCGAGCAGTACTTC
TRBJ2-2 NA 16 TRBV28 NA CASRFSGHLNTGELFF TGTGCCAGCAGGTTCTCGGGACACCTGAACACCGGGGAGCTGTTTTTT
TRBJ2-2 NA 15 TRBV6-4 NA CASSRELNPPAELFF TGTGCCAGCAGTCGAGAACTAAACCCCCCCGCGGAGCTGTTTTTT
TRBJ2-7 TRBD2 16 TRBV4-1 NA CASSQDSAGGRNEQYF TGCGCCAGCAGCCAAGATTCCGCGGGAGGGCGGAACGAGCAGTACTTC
TRBJ2-7 TRBD2 16 TRBV19 NA CASSIDPASGDGEQYF TGTGCCAGTAGTATAGATCCGGCTAGCGGAGACGGCGAGCAGTACTTC
TRBJ2-1 TRBD2 16 TRBV7-6 NA CASSPRPSGNYNEQFF TGTGCCAGCAGCCCCAGACCTAGCGGGAACTACAATGAGCAGTTCTTC
TRBJ2-3 TRBD1 19 TRBV5-6 NA CASSLDQRDRGRQLDTQYF TGTGCCAGCAGCTTGGACCAAAGGGACAGGGGGCGCCAGTTAGATACGCAGTATTTT
TRBJ2-1 TRBD2 17 TRBV9 NA CASSVELGTSSYNEQFF TGTGCCAGCAGCGTAGAATTAGGGACTAGCTCCTACAATGAGCAGTTCTTC
TRBJ2-1 NA 11 TRBV11-2 NA CASSFTNEQFF TGTGCCAGCAGCTTTACAAATGAGCAGTTCTTC
TRBJ2-3 TRBD2 16 TRBV7-2 NA CASSLTSGRASDTQYF TGTGCCAGCAGCTTAACCAGCGGGAGGGCGTCAGATACGCAGTATTTT
TRBJ1-2 NA 14 TRBV6-5 NA CASSYDTLGYGYTF TGTGCCAGCAGTTACGACACTCTCGGCTATGGCTACACCTTC
TRBJ1-1 TRBD1 15 TRBV10-1 NA CASSLTGGDRTEAFF TGCGCCAGCAGCCTAACAGGGGGCGATAGGACTGAAGCTTTCTTT
TRBJ2-1 NA 15 TRBV6-5 NA CASRPATGVWNEQFF TGTGCCAGCAGACCGGCGACGGGAGTCTGGAATGAGCAGTTCTTC
TRBJ1-1 NA 13 TRBV7-9 NA CASSPRTPTGAFF TGTGCCAGCAGCCCTAGGACTCCGACCGGGGCTTTCTTT
TRBJ2-3 NA 15 TRBV27 NA CASGPLAEATDTQYF TGTGCCAGCGGGCCCTTAGCGGAGGCAACAGATACGCAGTATTTT
TRBJ2-5 NA 16 TRBV19 NA CASRAGGTLRGETQYF TGTGCCAGTAGGGCTGGCGGGACCCTCAGAGGGGAGACCCAGTACTTC
TRBJ2-1 NA 15 TRBV27 NA CASSSSPSSYNEQFF TGTGCCAGCAGTTCATCCCCGAGCTCCTACAATGAGCAGTTCTTC
TRBJ1-1 NA 14 TRBV9 NA CASSVTGWDTEAFF TGTGCCAGCAGCGTTACAGGGTGGGATACTGAAGCTTTCTTT
TRBJ1-2 TRBD1 16 TRBV6-5 once CASSSQRLTGEEGYTF TGTGCCAGCAGTTCCCAACGACTTACAGGGGAGGAGGGCTACACCTTC
TRBJ1-4 TRBD1 17 TRBV4-2 few CASSQDRDSSSNEKLFF TGTGCCAGCAGCCAAGATCGGGACAGCTCTTCTAATGAAAAACTGTTTTTT
TRBJ1-2 NA 17 TRBV14 NA CASSQVTSRDVEYGYTF TGTGCCAGCAGCCAAGTCACAAGCAGGGATGTTGAATATGGCTACACCTTC
TRBJ1-5 TRBD1 15 TRBV5-5 NA CASSRDRDRSRPQHF TGTGCCAGCAGCCGCGACAGGGACAGGAGTCGGCCCCAGCATTTT
TRBJ2-3 TRBD1 17 TRBV5-1 NA CASSLGTGLIPTDTQYF TGCGCCAGCAGCTTAGGGACAGGGCTAATACCCACAGATACGCAGTATTTT
TRBJ2-5 TRBD2 17 TRBV10-2 few CASSDPPQTSVQETQYF TGCGCCAGCAGTGACCCCCCGCAAACTAGCGTCCAAGAGACCCAGTACTTC